Listed below are T cell receptor beta chains from one sample, sequenced in a study of cytomegalovirus exposure and HLA in healthy donors. Method: immunoSEQ multiplex PCR; TCRdb's copy keeps in-frame clones and lacks some. The table shows roughly 180,000 clones, with 77% occurring only once. The source material was PBMCs. These receptor sequences come from a woman in her thirties in good health and CMV-seropositive. Each CDR3 is given with its conserved first and last residue. Each record gives: V gene, J gene, D gene, clone size, CDR3 protein, CDR3 DNA. The D gene is left open where the match is weak. Not all rows give a size; the values are once, few, many and, for expanded clones, a class.

V: TRBV5-1
J: TRBJ2-3
D: TRBD1
size: .
CDR3: CASSMDRVGTDTQYF
DNA: TGCGCCAGCAGCATGGACAGGGTTGGGACAGATACGCAGTATTTT

V: TRBV5-6
J: TRBJ2-7
D: .
size: once
CDR3: CASSLRLLGGEQYF
DNA: TGTGCCAGCAGCTTGAGGTTGCTAGGGGGCGAGCAGTACTTC

V: TRBV27
J: TRBJ2-2
D: TRBD2
size: once
CDR3: CASSFPSGRPGTGELFF
DNA: TGTGCCAGCAGTTTCCCTAGCGGGAGGCCCGGGACCGGGGAGCTGTTTTTT

V: TRBV6-1
J: TRBJ2-7
D: .
size: .
CDR3: CASREGVDSHYEQYF
DNA: TGTGCCAGCCGAGAGGGGGTCGACTCGCACTACGAGCAGTACTTC

V: TRBV19
J: TRBJ2-3
D: TRBD2
size: few
CDR3: CASSRGGTSGRAWFTDTQYF
DNA: TGTGCCAGTAGTCGAGGTGGGACTAGCGGGAGGGCCTGGTTCACAGATACGCAGTATTTT

V: TRBV7-9
J: TRBJ1-2
D: .
size: .
CDR3: CASSLNPKGGYGYTF
DNA: TGTGCCAGCAGCTTAAACCCTAAGGGGGGGTATGGCTACACCTTC

V: TRBV10-3
J: TRBJ2-1
D: .
size: once
CDR3: CAISDPGTFSSYNEQFF
DNA: TGTGCCATCAGTGACCCCGGGACTTTCAGCTCCTACAATGAGCAGTTCTTC

V: TRBV5-5
J: TRBJ2-3
D: TRBD2
size: .
CDR3: CASSPRVLAGTSTDTQYF
DNA: TGTGCCAGCAGCCCGCGGGTACTAGCGGGGACTAGCACAGATACGCAGTATTTT

V: TRBV15
J: TRBJ2-3
D: .
size: .
CDR3: CATSRQLGVTDTQYF
DNA: TGTGCCACCAGCAGACAGCTCGGAGTGACAGATACGCAGTATTTT

V: TRBV5-1
J: TRBJ1-5
D: .
size: .
CDR3: CASSSGELQSPQHF
DNA: TGCGCCAGCAGCTCCGGGGAACTACAATCACCCCAGCATTTT

V: TRBV4-3
J: TRBJ2-7
D: .
size: .
CDR3: CASSQDLGSAYEQYF
DNA: TGCGCCAGCAGCCAAGATCTTGGCTCCGCCTACGAGCAGTACTTC

V: TRBV7-9
J: TRBJ2-1
D: TRBD2
size: few
CDR3: CSSSLDIAGGLRNEQFF
DNA: TGTTCCAGCAGCTTAGATATAGCGGGAGGGTTGCGGAATGAGCAGTTCTTC

V: TRBV27
J: TRBJ1-5
D: .
size: .
CDR3: CASTKTPPGNQPQHF
DNA: TGTGCCAGCACCAAAACCCCCCCGGGGAATCAGCCCCAGCATTTT

V: TRBV9
J: TRBJ1-3
D: .
size: .
CDR3: CASSFGPVVFSGNTIYF
DNA: TGTGCCAGCAGCTTTGGGCCAGTAGTTTTCTCTGGAAACACCATATATTTT

V: TRBV2
J: TRBJ1-2
D: .
size: .
CDR3: CASSEWQGSGYTF
DNA: TGTGCCAGCAGTGAATGGCAGGGAAGCGGCTACACCTTC

V: TRBV4-1
J: TRBJ2-3
D: TRBD1
size: .
CDR3: CASSQGQWDRSTDTQYF
DNA: TGCGCCAGCAGCCAAGGACAGTGGGACAGATCCACAGATACGCAGTATTTT

V: TRBV15
J: TRBJ1-1
D: .
size: few
CDR3: CATKREGTEAFF
DNA: TGTGCCACCAAACGGGAGGGCACTGAAGCTTTCTTT

V: TRBV28
J: TRBJ1-5
D: TRBD1
size: .
CDR3: CASSLPDRGSYSNQPQHF
DNA: TGTGCCAGCTCTCTGCCGGACAGGGGGTCTTATAGCAATCAGCCCCAGCATTTT

V: TRBV28
J: TRBJ1-1
D: .
size: .
CDR3: CASTPQAATEAFF
DNA: TGTGCCAGCACCCCACAGGCTGCGACTGAAGCTTTCTTT

V: TRBV11-2
J: TRBJ2-1
D: TRBD2
size: .
CDR3: CASSFPRVSGNYNEQFF
DNA: TGTGCCAGCAGCTTTCCCAGGGTTAGCGGGAACTACAATGAGCAGTTCTTC

V: TRBV5-1
J: TRBJ1-1
D: .
size: .
CDR3: CASSSGPGDTEAFF
DNA: TGCGCCAGCAGCTCTGGACCCGGGGACACTGAAGCTTTCTTT

V: TRBV6-4
J: TRBJ1-1
D: TRBD1
size: few
CDR3: CASSEGTGGFTEAFF
DNA: TGTGCCAGCAGTGAGGGGACAGGGGGTTTCACTGAAGCTTTCTTT

V: TRBV6-4
J: TRBJ2-3
D: .
size: .
CDR3: CASSAAEATGTDTQYF
DNA: TGTGCCAGCAGTGCGGCGGAGGCCACCGGCACAGATACGCAGTATTTT

V: TRBV5-4
J: TRBJ2-7
D: .
size: .
CDR3: CASSFEQGEYEQYF
DNA: TGTGCCAGCAGTTTTGAACAGGGAGAGTACGAGCAGTACTTC

V: TRBV27
J: TRBJ1-2
D: .
size: .
CDR3: CASRFGGEGYTF
DNA: TGTGCCAGCAGATTCGGGGGGGAAGGCTACACCTTC

V: TRBV19
J: TRBJ2-7
D: .
size: .
CDR3: CASSYADFPDEQYF
DNA: TGTGCCAGTAGTTATGCGGATTTTCCGGACGAGCAGTACTTC

V: TRBV5-8
J: TRBJ1-5
D: .
size: .
CDR3: CASSLFSGSNQPQHF
DNA: TGTGCCAGCAGCCTTTTTTCGGGGAGTAATCAGCCCCAGCATTTT

V: TRBV5-4
J: TRBJ2-7
D: TRBD1
size: .
CDR3: CASSYDRGDYEQYF
DNA: TGTGCCAGCAGCTACGACAGGGGGGACTACGAGCAGTACTTC

V: TRBV7-8
J: TRBJ1-5
D: .
size: .
CDR3: CASSLGRGNQPQHF
DNA: TGTGCCAGCAGCTTAGGCAGGGGCAATCAGCCCCAGCATTTT

V: TRBV11-3
J: TRBJ2-4
D: .
size: .
CDR3: CASSLGGLQNIQYF
DNA: TGTGCCAGCAGCTTAGGGGGGCTACAAAACATTCAGTACTTC

V: TRBV5-1
J: TRBJ1-5
D: TRBD1
size: .
CDR3: CASSPIFGQGPQHF
DNA: TGCGCCAGCAGCCCCATATTCGGACAGGGACCCCAGCATTTT

V: TRBV11-3
J: TRBJ2-1
D: .
size: .
CDR3: CASSRGPAAYNEQFF
DNA: TGTGCCAGCAGCCGAGGCCCGGCCGCCTACAATGAGCAGTTCTTC

V: TRBV5-5
J: TRBJ1-5
D: TRBD1
size: .
CDR3: CASSPWDSSTQPQHF
DNA: TGTGCCAGCAGCCCATGGGACAGTTCCACTCAGCCCCAGCATTTT

V: TRBV25-1
J: TRBJ2-5
D: .
size: .
CDR3: CASSEWGQDLLETQYF
DNA: TGTGCCAGCAGTGAATGGGGACAAGACCTCCTGGAGACCCAGTACTTC

V: TRBV5-1
J: TRBJ2-5
D: TRBD2
size: .
CDR3: CASSLEGLAGAAQETQYF
DNA: TGCGCCAGCAGCCTTGAGGGACTAGCGGGAGCCGCTCAAGAGACCCAGTACTTC

V: TRBV7-2
J: TRBJ2-5
D: TRBD2
size: once
CDR3: CASSWSGEETQYF
DNA: TGTGCCAGCAGCTGGAGCGGGGAAGAGACCCAGTACTTC

V: TRBV11-3
J: TRBJ2-3
D: .
size: .
CDR3: CASSLEEDTQYF
DNA: TGTGCCAGCAGCTTAGAGGAGGATACGCAGTATTTT

V: TRBV6-5
J: TRBJ1-5
D: .
size: once
CDR3: CASRASGGDQPQHF
DNA: TGTGCCAGCAGGGCCTCGGGGGGCGATCAGCCCCAGCATTTT

V: TRBV28
J: TRBJ2-2
D: TRBD2
size: .
CDR3: CASSLGGWVGELFF
DNA: TGTGCCAGCAGCCTCGGGGGGTGGGTCGGGGAGCTGTTTTTT

V: TRBV5-1
J: TRBJ2-3
D: TRBD1
size: few
CDR3: CASSLAGTGAWDTQYF
DNA: TGCGCCAGCAGCCTTGCCGGGACAGGGGCGTGGGATACGCAGTATTTT

V: TRBV28
J: TRBJ2-3
D: TRBD2
size: .
CDR3: CASSLIGRSTDTQYF
DNA: TGTGCCAGCAGTTTAATCGGGAGGAGCACAGATACGCAGTATTTT

V: TRBV2
J: TRBJ2-7
D: .
size: few
CDR3: CASREGGLSYEQYF
DNA: TGTGCCAGCAGAGAGGGAGGTCTTTCCTACGAGCAGTACTTC

V: TRBV6-1
J: TRBJ2-5
D: .
size: .
CDR3: CAIRGAVETQYF
DNA: TGTGCCATTCGTGGAGCCGTAGAGACCCAGTACTTC

V: TRBV7-9
J: TRBJ1-1
D: .
size: .
CDR3: CASSHYGQLNTEAFF
DNA: TGTGCCAGCAGCCACTATGGACAGTTGAACACTGAAGCTTTCTTT

V: TRBV30
J: TRBJ1-2
D: TRBD1
size: .
CDR3: CAWRGAGGFYGYTF
DNA: TGTGCCTGGAGAGGGGCAGGGGGCTTCTATGGCTACACCTTC

V: TRBV4-3
J: TRBJ2-3
D: TRBD2
size: .
CDR3: CASSQEIAGGSNTDTQYF
DNA: TGCGCCAGCAGCCAGGAGATAGCGGGAGGCTCGAACACAGATACGCAGTATTTT

V: TRBV21-1
J: TRBJ1-1
D: .
size: .
CDR3: CASSIADTEAFF
DNA: TGTGCCAGCAGTATTGCAGACACTGAAGCTTTCTTT

V: TRBV19
J: TRBJ1-1
D: .
size: .
CDR3: CASNKGLNTEAFF
DNA: TGTGCCAGTAACAAGGGGTTGAACACTGAAGCTTTCTTT

V: TRBV19
J: TRBJ1-2
D: TRBD1
size: few
CDR3: CASSPGQLNYGYTF
DNA: TGTGCCAGTAGCCCGGGACAGCTTAACTATGGCTACACCTTC

V: TRBV2
J: TRBJ2-3
D: .
size: .
CDR3: CASSRLVADTQYF
DNA: TGTGCCAGCAGTAGACTAGTGGCAGATACGCAGTATTTT

V: TRBV5-4
J: TRBJ2-7
D: TRBD2
size: .
CDR3: CASRAGESYEQYF
DNA: TGTGCCAGCCGGGCGGGAGAGTCCTACGAGCAGTACTTC

V: TRBV6-5
J: TRBJ1-5
D: .
size: once
CDR3: CASSSAGFPPQHF
DNA: TGTGCCAGCAGTTCAGCCGGGTTTCCGCCCCAGCATTTT

V: TRBV19
J: TRBJ1-5
D: .
size: .
CDR3: CATTRGLSNQPQHF
DNA: TGTGCCACAACTCGAGGGTTGAGCAATCAGCCCCAGCATTTT

V: TRBV6-5
J: TRBJ1-1
D: TRBD1
size: .
CDR3: CASSLTGTTEAFF
DNA: TGTGCCAGCAGTCTGACAGGGACCACTGAAGCTTTCTTT

V: TRBV14
J: TRBJ2-4
D: .
size: .
CDR3: CASSAHWELNIQYF
DNA: TGTGCCAGCAGCGCCCATTGGGAGCTAAACATTCAGTACTTC

V: TRBV7-8
J: TRBJ2-7
D: TRBD1
size: .
CDR3: CASSTSGVGGVHEQYF
DNA: TGTGCCAGCAGCACCTCCGGGGTAGGGGGCGTCCACGAGCAGTACTTC

V: TRBV11-3
J: TRBJ2-1
D: TRBD2
size: .
CDR3: CASSLSGGVHEQFF
DNA: TGTGCCAGCAGCTTAAGCGGGGGGGTCCATGAGCAGTTCTTC

V: TRBV7-6
J: TRBJ2-1
D: .
size: once
CDR3: CASSLASEGPQEQFF
DNA: TGTGCCAGCAGCTTAGCGTCAGAGGGCCCGCAGGAGCAGTTCTTC

V: TRBV4-3
J: TRBJ1-1
D: TRBD1
size: .
CDR3: CASSLHLHGTGVNTEAFF
DNA: TGCGCCAGCAGCCTGCACCTCCATGGGACAGGGGTGAACACTGAAGCTTTCTTT

V: TRBV7-2
J: TRBJ1-2
D: TRBD1
size: .
CDR3: CASSLDGQGNIYGYTF
DNA: TGTGCCAGCAGCCTTGACGGACAGGGGAACATCTATGGCTACACCTTC